Below, 9 T cell receptor beta chains from the same sample are listed, as sequenced in a study of naive and memory T cell subsets. Both TRBC1 and TRBC2 were covered by a beta constant-region primer of two equimolar oligonucleotides. The ligated cDNA underwent four PCR rounds using SP2 and nested alpha and beta constant-region primers. TCRdb analysed the UMI-ligation and nested PCR reads with MiXCR anew, one entry per CDR3 protein. The sample shows under 150,000 distinct CDR3 sequences, approximately 20% of them seen only once. Overall study findings and caveats: Naive repertoires, especially CD8, held a few larger clonotypes, possibly memory cells re-expressing CD45RA.

What these receptors recognize is not known. The sample was naive CD8+ T cells from blood. The receptors originated from a human donor in good health.

This clonotype was seen more than once but under ten times. The J gene is TRBJ1-1, the V gene TRBV6-5, with 10 bases lining up with TRBD1. The V gene's germline CDR1 is MNHEY and CDR2 SVGAGI. The CDR3 length is 12 residues. J was trimmed by 8 bases and V by 6 bases; bases with no gene match: 3. This CDR3 reads CASRETGGEAFF. CDR3 in DNA: TGTGCCAGCAGGGAGACAGGGGGCGAAGCTTTCTTT.

The sample holds a few counts of this clonotype. This chain links TRBV19 with TRBJ2-7, with D possibly matching TRBD2 (6 bases). From germline, CDR1 is LNHDA and CDR2 SQIVND (reference sequence). The CDR3 spans 15 residues. Trimming removed 0 bases at V and 2 bases at J, with 11 bases between. CDR3 loop: CASSIEVAVTYEQYF. The CDR3 DNA reads as TGTGCCAGTAGTATAGAAGTAGCGGTAACCTACGAGCAGTACTTC.

V is TRBV3-1 and J is TRBJ2-1; D could derive from TRBD1 or TRBD2 (5 bases each). V gave up 0 bases and J gave up 6 bases, with 15 bases separating them. The CDR3 totals 16 residues. In germline, CDR1 is LGHDT, CDR2 YNNKEL (reference sequence). The CDR3 here is CASSQDYGAEANEQFF. As DNA, the CDR3 is TGTGCCAGCAGCCAAGATTACGGGGCGGAGGCCAATGAGCAGTTCTTC.

The gene calls are TRBV24-1 and TRBJ2-5; 8 nucleotides align to TRBD1. Per the germline V gene, CDR1 is KGHDR and CDR2 is SFDVKD. The V segment lost 7 bases and the J segment 3 bases; nucleotides outside the gene matches: 0. This CDR3 is built from 12 residues. As DNA, the CDR3 is TGTGCCACCAGGGACAGGGAAGAGACCCAGTACTTC. Its protein product is CATRDREETQYF.

The chain uses TRBV7-9 and TRBJ1-1; D remains unclear. V was trimmed by 5 bases and J by 8 bases, leaving 15 bases between them. Germline V gene lookup returns CDR1 SEHNR and CDR2 FQNEAQ (reference sequence). The CDR3 is made up of 13 amino acids. In DNA form, the CDR3 reads TGTGCCAGCAGCCCGCCCGTTTCGACCGAAGCTTTCTTT. Translation: CASSPPVSTEAFF.

This clonotype was detected only a few times. The chain joins TRBV28 to TRBJ2-7, with 8 positions matching TRBD1. The V gene end was trimmed by 6 bases and the J gene end by 4 bases; junction bases not matched to a gene: 5. This CDR3 comprises 13 residues. Per germline, CDR1 MDHEN and CDR2 SYDVKM. The CDR3 nucleotides are TGTGCCAGCAGATCGGGACAGGCGTACGAGCAGTACTTC. Translated, it gives CASRSGQAYEQYF.

The chain recombines TRBV28 with TRBJ2-7; D not certain. Between the trimmed V and J ends, which lost 3 bases and 4 bases, there was a span of 10 bases. Germline CDR1 and CDR2: MDHEN and SYDVKM. The CDR3 loop spans 13 amino acids. The CDR3 DNA follows: TGTGCCAGCAGTTTCGGAGTAGAATACGAGCAGTACTTC. Protein sequence: CASSFGVEYEQYF.

This clonotype has ten or more counts. This rearrangement joins TRBV7-8 to TRBJ1-5; D unresolved. In germline, CDR1 is SGHVS, CDR2 FQNEAQ. The CDR3 has 17 residues. V lost 4 bases and J lost 1, with 17 bases in between. Written as DNA, the CDR3 is TGTGCCAGCAGCTCCTTGGTCTTGGACTTAAGCAATCAGCCCCAGCATTTT. Translation: CASSSLVLDLSNQPQHF.

This clonotype was detected a few times. The chain uses TRBV12-1 and TRBJ2-7. TRBV12-1 is listed as a pseudogene. The CDR3 consists of 12 residues. The CDR3 loop is CASSFVEGGQYF. CDR3 DNA: TGTGCCAGCAGCTTTGTGGAAGGCGGGCAGTACTTC.